The 17 T cell receptor beta chains listed next were all sequenced from one sample in a study of T cells in Graves' hyperthyroidism and ophthalmopathy. The investigators amplified TCR beta CDR3 regions from RNA transcripts. The HTBI set primed first-round TCR CDR3 RT-PCR. One entry per CDR3 protein, called by TCRdb with MiXCR from the multiplex PCR reads. The data contain around 340,000 distinct CDR3 sequences, 15% to 20% of them singletons. Material: blood. These receptors were obtained from a woman in her thirties with Graves' hyperthyroidism that later progressed to Graves' ophthalmopathy.

The chain employs TRBV7-9 and TRBJ2-5; TRBD1 is a possible D gene (6 bases). There are 17 residues in the CDR3. The germline CDR1 and CDR2 sequences are SEHNR and FQNEAQ (reference sequence). V was trimmed by 7 bases and J by 5 bases, leaving 26 bases between them. The CDR3 loop is CASTGERQGPLGETQYF. In nucleotides, the CDR3 is TGTGCCAGCACCGGAGAGCGGCAGGGGCCCCTAGGGGAGACCCAGTACTTC.

The chain has TRBV5-1 and TRBJ2-7; 9 bases fit TRBD1. The CDR3 contains 17 residues. The germline V gene encodes CDR1 SGHRS and CDR2 YFSETQ. The V segment lost 4 bases and the J segment 2 bases; nucleotides outside the gene matches: 13. CDR3 region: CASSHRQGQGSTYEQYF. DNA of the CDR3: TGCGCCAGCAGCCATCGGCAAGGACAGGGGTCGACCTACGAGCAGTACTTC.

The chain employs TRBV5-1 and TRBJ1-2; TRBD1 matches 8 bases. Germline CDR1 and CDR2: SGHRS and YFSETQ. With 4 bases clipped from V and 4 bases from J, the junction kept 15 bases outside the gene matches. The CDR3 runs to 17 residues. CDR3 region: CASSVGQGLQEGYGYTF. The CDR3 coding sequence is TGCGCCAGCAGCGTAGGACAGGGTCTCCAGGAAGGCTATGGCTACACCTTC. Full variable domain (missing parts from reference TRBV5-1 and TRBJ1-2): KAGVTQTPRYLIKTRGQQVTLSCSPISGHRSVSWYQQTPGQGLQFLFEYFSETQRNKGNFPGRFSGRQFSNSRSEMNVSTLELGDSALYLCASSVGQGLQEGYGYTFGSGTRLTVV.

This clonotype was seen at least ten times. The chain is built from TRBV7-8 and TRBJ1-5; D is unresolved. Germline lookup yields CDR1 SGHVS and CDR2 FQNEAQ. The CDR3 sequence is 12 residues long. The V end lost 6 bases, the J end lost 5 bases, and 8 bases lay between the germline ends. The CDR3 here is CASSQVHQPQHF. The CDR3 DNA sequence: TGTGCCAGCAGTCAAGTCCATCAGCCCCAGCATTTT.

The chain carries TRBV27 and TRBJ2-1; no clear D gene. Trimming removed 4 bases from V and 0 bases from J, with 13 bases in between. Germline CDR1 reads MNHEY; CDR2 reads SMNVEV (reference sequence). The CDR3 length is 16 residues. The CDR3 loop is CASSSIYRSSYNEQFF. The CDR3 DNA sequence: TGTGCCAGCAGTTCCATATACAGAAGCTCCTACAATGAGCAGTTCTTC.

This clonotype came up many times. The V call is TRBV9, the J call TRBJ2-5; 7 nucleotides align to TRBD1. Germline V gene data show CDR1 as SGDLS and CDR2 as YYNGEE. V lost 4 bases and J lost 5; bases outside the gene matches: 11. This CDR3 is 15 amino acids long. CDR3 coding DNA: TGTGCCAGCAGCACCGGGACAGCCGTCCGGGAGACCCAGTACTTC. This translates into CASSTGTAVRETQYF.

There are many counts of this clonotype. The J gene is TRBJ1-5, the V gene TRBV30; 7 positions agree with TRBD1. The CDR3 has 14 amino acids. Germline CDR1 GTSNPN, CDR2 SVGIG (reference sequence). V lost 5 bases and J lost 2; bases outside the gene matches: 6. The CDR3 DNA reads as TGTGCCTGGTCTCCCGGGACAGGCAATCAGCCCCAGCATTTT. It yields the protein CAWSPGTGNQPQHF.

This clonotype was counted many times. The DNA for the CDR3 is TGTGCCACCAGCAGATCTGGCCCATATGGCTCCTACAATGAGCAGTTCTTC. This codes for CATSRSGPYGSYNEQFF. The chain employs TRBV15 and TRBJ2-1; D not certain. Germline CDR1 is LNHNV and CDR2 is YYDKDF (reference sequence). V was shortened by 2 bases and J by 0 bases, with 14 bases between the two germline ends. This CDR3 has 17 residues.

The chain couples TRBV2 to TRBJ2-1; the match to TRBD2 covers 10 bases. Germline V gives CDR1 SNHLY, CDR2 FYNNEI. V gave up 5 bases and J gave up 1 base; unmatched junction bases: 5. The length of the CDR3 is 16 residues. CDR3 bases: TGTGCCAGCAGTCGACTAGCGGGTAGTTCCTACAATGAGCAGTTCTTC. Its translation: CASSRLAGSSYNEQFF. The variable domain in full, with the rest retrieved from reference TRBV2 and TRBJ2-1, is EPEVTQTPSHQVTQMGQEVILRCVPISNHLYFYWYRQILGQKVEFLVSFYNNEISEKSEIFDDQFSVERPDGSNFTLKIRSTKLEDSAMYFCASSRLAGSSYNEQFFGPGTRLTVL.

This clonotype was recorded a few times. For the CDR3, the DNA is TGTGCCAGCTCACCATACGGCCCCCGCTCTGGGGCCAACGTCCTGACTTTC. Protein: CASSPYGPRSGANVLTF. J is TRBJ2-6 and V is TRBV18; no clear D. This CDR3 is built from 17 residues. Germline V gene data show CDR1 as KGHSH and CDR2 as LQKENI. Trimming cost V 2 bases and J 0 bases, with 11 bases left between them.

This clonotype was observed at least ten times. V and J are TRBV6-1 and TRBJ1-1, with a possible D match to TRBD1 (6 bases). With 6 bases removed from V and 1 base from J, the gap between germline ends came to 21 bases. This CDR3 has 17 residues. Germline-derived CDR1 and CDR2 are MNHNS and SASEGT. CDR3 amino acids: CASSLRGSRQANTEAFF. CDR3 bases: TGTGCCAGCAGCCTAAGGGGGTCTAGACAGGCGAACACTGAAGCTTTCTTT.

There are many counts of this clonotype. The chain uses TRBV28 and TRBJ1-2, with 9 bases that match TRBD1. There are 14 residues in the CDR3. Looked up from germline, CDR1 is MDHEN and CDR2 is SYDVKM. J was trimmed by 4 bases and V by 6 bases; bases with no gene match: 6. CDR3 DNA: TGTGCCAGCAGATACCGGGACAGGGCCTATGGCTACACCTTC. Its translation: CASRYRDRAYGYTF.

In its sample, this clonotype was seen many times. V usage is TRBV4-1 and J usage is TRBJ1-3, with 7 nucleotides matching TRBD1. Trimming removed 0 bases from V and 2 bases from J; junction bases left unmatched: 1. There are 15 residues in the CDR3. Germline V CDR1 and CDR2: MGHRA, YSYEKL. The CDR3 bases are TGCGCCAGCAGCCAAGATGGGACAGCTGGAAACACCATATATTTT. This encodes CASSQDGTAGNTIYF.

The V call is TRBV18, the J call TRBJ2-2; D could derive from TRBD1 or TRBD2 (6 bases each). The CDR3 length is 17 residues. Trimming removed 3 bases from V and 2 bases from J, with 16 bases in between. Germline-derived CDR1 and CDR2 are KGHSH and LQKENI. The CDR3 reads CASSPTGAGDNTGELFF. The CDR3 DNA is TGTGCCAGCTCACCCACGGGGGCAGGGGACAACACCGGGGAGCTGTTTTTT.

At least ten counts were recorded for this clonotype. This chain connects TRBV6-1 to TRBJ2-5; D remains unclear. This CDR3 region has 12 residues. Looked up from germline, CDR1 is MNHNS and CDR2 is SASEGT. V was cut by 4 bases and J by 1 base, with 4 bases left in between. Here the CDR3 DNA reads TGTGCCAGCAGTGCGGTCCAAGAGACCCAGTACTTC. It encodes CASSAVQETQYF.

This clonotype showed up many times. The gene calls are TRBV11-2 and TRBJ2-7; D unresolved. Germline V lookup: CDR1 SGHAT, CDR2 FQNNGV. This CDR3 spans 16 amino acids. Trimming cost V 0 bases and J 3 bases, with 15 bases left between them. CDR3 region: CASSLDGRLGNYEQYF. The CDR3 DNA is TGTGCCAGCAGCTTAGATGGTAGGCTGGGAAACTACGAGCAGTACTTC.

This clonotype was picked up many times. The chain carries TRBV5-1 and TRBJ1-2; tentatively, D is TRBD1 (5 bases). The CDR3 contains 12 residues. Germline assignment: CDR1 SGHRS and CDR2 YFSETQ. The germline V and J ends were trimmed by 2 bases and 6 bases, with 8 bases remaining between them. The CDR3 reads CASSLNRNGYTF. CDR3 DNA: TGCGCCAGCAGCTTAAACAGGAATGGCTACACCTTC.